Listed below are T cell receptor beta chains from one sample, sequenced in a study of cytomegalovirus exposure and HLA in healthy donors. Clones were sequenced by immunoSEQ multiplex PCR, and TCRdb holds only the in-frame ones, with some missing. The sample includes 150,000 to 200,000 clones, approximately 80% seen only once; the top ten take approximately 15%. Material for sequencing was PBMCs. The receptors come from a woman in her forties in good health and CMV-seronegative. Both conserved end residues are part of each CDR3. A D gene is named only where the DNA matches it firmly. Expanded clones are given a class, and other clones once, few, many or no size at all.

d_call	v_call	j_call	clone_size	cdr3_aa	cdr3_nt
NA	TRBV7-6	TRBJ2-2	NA	CASSFGQELFF	TGTGCCAGCAGCTTTGGACAGGAGCTGTTTTTT
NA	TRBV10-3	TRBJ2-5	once	CAISQRRETQYF	TGTGCCATCAGCCAGCGGCGAGAGACCCAGTACTTC
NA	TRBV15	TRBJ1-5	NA	CATSSLNRNQPQHF	TGTGCCACCAGCAGCCTCAACAGGAATCAGCCCCAGCATTTT
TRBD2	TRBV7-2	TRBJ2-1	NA	CASSSKGLAGVEQFF	TGTGCCAGCAGCTCGAAAGGACTAGCGGGAGTTGAGCAGTTCTTC
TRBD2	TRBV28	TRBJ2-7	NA	CASSLSREGHEQYF	TGTGCCAGCAGTTTATCCAGGGAGGGCCACGAGCAGTACTTC
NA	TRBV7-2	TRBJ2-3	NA	CASSLQGNTQYF	TGTGCCAGCAGCTTACAGGGGAATACGCAGTATTTT
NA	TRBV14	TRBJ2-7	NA	CASSLIGGEQYF	TGTGCCAGCAGCCTTATCGGGGGCGAGCAGTACTTC
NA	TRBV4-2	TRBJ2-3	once	CASSQLRESDTQYF	TGTGCCAGCAGCCAACTTAGAGAATCGGATACGCAGTATTTT
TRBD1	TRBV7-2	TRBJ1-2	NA	CASSSRKTGQGYYGYTF	TGTGCCAGCAGCTCACGTAAGACGGGACAGGGCTATTATGGCTACACCTTC
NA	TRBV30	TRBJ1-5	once	CAWSEGMGGNYQPQHF	TGTGCCTGGAGTGAGGGAATGGGAGGAAATTACCAGCCCCAGCATTTT
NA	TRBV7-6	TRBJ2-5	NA	CASSTGLGETQYF	TGTGCCAGCAGCACAGGGTTGGGAGAGACCCAGTACTTC
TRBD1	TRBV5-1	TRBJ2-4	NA	CASSPDFIRDRLYF	TGCGCCAGCAGCCCGGACTTTATCCGGGACAGGTTGTACTTC
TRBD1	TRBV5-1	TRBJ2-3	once	CASSLGGQGTDTQYF	TGCGCCAGCAGCTTGGGGGGACAGGGCACAGATACGCAGTATTTT
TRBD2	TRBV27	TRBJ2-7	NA	CASSSLAGDREQYF	TGTGCCAGCAGTTCACTAGCGGGAGATCGCGAGCAGTACTTC
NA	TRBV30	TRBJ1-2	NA	CAWSLQGNYGYTF	TGTGCCTGGAGTTTGCAGGGAAACTATGGCTACACCTTC
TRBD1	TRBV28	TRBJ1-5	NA	CASRTGGDNQPQHF	TGTGCCAGCAGGACAGGGGGAGACAATCAGCCCCAGCATTTT
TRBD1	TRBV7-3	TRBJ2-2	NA	CASSASTGGGTGELFF	TGTGCCAGCAGCGCCTCAACAGGGGGCGGGACCGGGGAGCTGTTTTTT
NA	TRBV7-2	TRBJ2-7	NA	CASSLGYRWEAYEQYF	TGTGCCAGCAGCTTAGGTTATAGGTGGGAGGCCTACGAGCAGTACTTC
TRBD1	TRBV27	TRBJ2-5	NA	CASSFQGGSGQGRETQYF	TGTGCCAGCAGTTTTCAGGGGGGATCTGGACAGGGACGAGAGACCCAGTACTTC
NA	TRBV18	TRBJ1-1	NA	CASSPIPRAFF	TGTGCCAGCTCACCAATCCCGAGAGCTTTCTTT
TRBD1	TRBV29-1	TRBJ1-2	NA	CSVIRGRGLSGYTF	TGCAGCGTAATCCGGGGCAGGGGGCTTTCTGGCTACACCTTC
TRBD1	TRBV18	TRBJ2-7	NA	CASSWTGGGIHYEQYF	TGTGCCAGCTCCTGGACAGGGGGCGGCATTCACTACGAGCAGTACTTC
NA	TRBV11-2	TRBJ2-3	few	CASSSPRQRTDTQYF	TGTGCCAGCAGCTCCCCCCGACAGCGCACAGATACGCAGTATTTT
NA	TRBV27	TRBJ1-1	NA	CASSLGLTNAEAFF	TGTGCCAGCAGTTTGGGCCTTACCAACGCTGAAGCTTTCTTT
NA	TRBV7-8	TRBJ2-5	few	CASSFWAGSQETQYF	TGTGCCAGCAGCTTCTGGGCAGGGTCGCAAGAGACCCAGTACTTC
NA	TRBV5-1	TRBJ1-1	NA	CASSLVSRVGRELPNTEAFF	TGCGCCAGCAGCTTGGTGTCCCGTGTCGGACGGGAGTTACCGAACACTGAAGCTTTCTTT
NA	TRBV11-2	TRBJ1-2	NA	CASSSYPTNYGYTF	TGTGCCAGCAGCTCCTACCCCACTAACTATGGCTACACCTTC
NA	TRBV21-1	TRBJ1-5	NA	CASSKGGQATYQPQHF	TGTGCCAGCAGCAAAGGGGGACAGGCTACTTATCAGCCCCAGCATTTT
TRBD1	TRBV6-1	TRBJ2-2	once	CASIGTGTAGELFF	TGTGCCAGCATAGGGACAGGGACGGCCGGGGAGCTGTTTTTT
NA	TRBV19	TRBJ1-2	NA	CASRRQTLNYGYTF	TGTGCCAGTAGGAGACAAACTCTTAACTATGGCTACACCTTC
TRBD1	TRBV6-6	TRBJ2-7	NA	CASSTGQYYEQYF	TGTGCCAGCAGCACGGGACAGTACTACGAGCAGTACTTC
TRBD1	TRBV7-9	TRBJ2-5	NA	CASSSWTGGAETQYF	TGTGCCAGCAGCTCCTGGACAGGGGGGGCAGAGACCCAGTACTTC
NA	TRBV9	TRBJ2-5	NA	CASSGPRGTRGETQYF	TGTGCCAGCAGCGGCCCTCGCGGGACCCGCGGGGAGACCCAGTACTTC
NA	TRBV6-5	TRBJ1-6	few	CASSSGALGSPLHF	TGTGCCAGCAGTTCAGGGGCTTTGGGTTCACCCCTCCACTTT
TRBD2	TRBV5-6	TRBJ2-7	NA	CASSLRGREAEQYF	TGTGCCAGCAGCTTGCGAGGCCGGGAGGCCGAGCAGTACTTC
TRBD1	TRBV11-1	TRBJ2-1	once	CASSPGTGYGEQFF	TGTGCCAGCAGCCCCGGGACAGGGTATGGTGAGCAGTTCTTC
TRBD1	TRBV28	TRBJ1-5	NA	CASRKTGGRRPQHF	TGTGCCAGCAGAAAGACAGGGGGCAGGCGGCCCCAGCATTTT
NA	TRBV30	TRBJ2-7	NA	CAWTPGVSFEQYF	TGTGCCTGGACCCCAGGGGTTAGTTTCGAGCAGTACTTC
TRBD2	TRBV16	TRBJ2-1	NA	CASSLSGRGRYNEQFF	TGTGCCAGCAGCCTTAGCGGGAGGGGCCGGTACAATGAGCAGTTCTTC
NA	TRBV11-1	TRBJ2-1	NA	CASSRGWRGQQFF	TGTGCCAGCAGCCGCGGGTGGAGGGGACAGCAGTTCTTC
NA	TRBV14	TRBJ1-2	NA	CASSQATGYGYTF	TGTGCCAGCAGCCAAGCAACGGGCTATGGCTACACCTTC
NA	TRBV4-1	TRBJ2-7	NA	CASSPTGEGREQYF	TGCGCCAGCAGCCCGACAGGGGAGGGACGCGAGCAGTACTTC
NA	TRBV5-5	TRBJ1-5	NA	CASSLYASTNQPQHF	TGTGCCAGCAGCTTGTACGCCTCCACAAATCAGCCCCAGCATTTT
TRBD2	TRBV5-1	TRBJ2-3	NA	CASSPGLAGGGVTDTQYF	TGCGCCAGCAGCCCAGGACTAGCGGGGGGGGGTGTCACAGATACGCAGTATTTT
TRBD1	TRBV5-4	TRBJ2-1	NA	CASSPQGAPSSYNEQFF	TGTGCCAGCAGTCCACAGGGGGCCCCGAGCTCCTACAATGAGCAGTTCTTC
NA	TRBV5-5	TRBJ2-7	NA	CASRRPGGQPGEQYF	TGTGCCAGCAGAAGACCCGGAGGCCAACCGGGGGAGCAGTACTTC
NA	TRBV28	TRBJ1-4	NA	CASSWTVNNEKLFF	TGTGCCAGCAGCTGGACAGTCAATAATGAAAAACTGTTTTTT
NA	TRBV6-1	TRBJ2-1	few	CASSENLRYSLTEQFF	TGTGCCAGCAGTGAAAACTTGCGGTATAGCCTTACTGAGCAGTTCTTC
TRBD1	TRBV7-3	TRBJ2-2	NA	CASSLVGGQGGELFF	TGTGCCAGCAGCTTAGTCGGGGGACAGGGCGGGGAGCTGTTTTTT